These 30 T cell receptor beta chains originate from one sample sequenced in a study of memory CD4+ T cells and cytomegalovirus serostatus. Single viable CD3+CD4+CD8-CD45RO+ cells were sorted as the memory CD4+ T cells. Method: immunoSEQ multiplex PCR; TCRdb's copy keeps in-frame clones and lacks some. The data contain over 65,000 clones, roughly 78% of them singletons. Sequencing was done on a sample of memory CD4+ T cells from blood. Receptors were obtained from an adult in good health and CMV-seropositive.

CDR3 amino acids: CAISSGEEAFF. CDR3 DNA sequence: TGTGCCATCAGCTCCGGAGAGGAAGCTTTCTTT. The chain employs TRBV10-3 and TRBJ1-1; D is unclear. This CDR3 has 11 residues. Trimming took 6 bases from V and 8 from J, leaving 10 bases between them. Germline-derived CDR1 and CDR2 are ENHRY and SYGVKD.

This chain links TRBV2 with TRBJ2-7; D is undetermined. Trimming took 8 bases from V and 1 from J, leaving 6 bases between them. This CDR3 contains 11 residues. Germline CDR1 SNHLY, CDR2 FYNNEI. This CDR3 reads CASGVSYEQYV. The CDR3 DNA is TGTGCCAGCGGGGTTTCCTACGAGCAGTACGTC.

CDR3 sequence: CASSAQGAQETQYF. CDR3 DNA sequence: TGTGCCAGCTCAGCCCAGGGGGCCCAAGAGACCCAGTACTTC. The chain combines TRBV18 with TRBJ2-5, with 8 bases matching TRBD1. The germline gives CDR1 KGHSH, CDR2 LQKENI. This CDR3 has 14 residues. The ends lost 5 bases at V and 1 base at J; junction bases unmatched: 3.

V usage is TRBV15 and J usage is TRBJ2-2, with 8 nucleotides matching TRBD2. Germline assignment: CDR1 LNHNV and CDR2 YYDKDF (reference sequence). This CDR3 spans 16 amino acids. Germline trimming cut 3 bases from V and 4 bases from J; bases unmatched to any gene: 7. The DNA of the CDR3 is TGTGCCACCAGCAGTTCGGGGGGGCTTTTCACCGGGGAGCTGTTTTTT. This encodes CATSSSGGLFTGELFF.

V is TRBV30 and J is TRBJ1-2; a weak D match, TRBD1 (6 bases). With 2 bases removed from V and 8 bases from J, the gap between germline ends came to 15 bases. This CDR3 is 13 amino acids long. The V gene's germline CDR1 is GTSNPN and CDR2 SVGIG (reference sequence). CDR3 bases: TGTGCCTGGAGTAGGGGGGAGAGTTGGGGCTACACCTTC. The encoded protein is CAWSRGESWGYTF.

The genes are TRBV6-1 and TRBJ1-6, with a possible D match to TRBD1 (5 bases). From germline, CDR1 is MNHNS and CDR2 SASEGT. The length of the CDR3 is 15 residues. V dropped 6 bases and J dropped 9 bases, with 18 bases sitting between them. CDR3 sequence reads: CASSPIQAAGSPLHF. CDR3 nucleotides: TGTGCCAGCAGCCCCATACAGGCCGCAGGTTCACCCCTCCACTTT.

This clone was picked up a small number of times. This chain links TRBV7-9 with TRBJ1-1, with D uncertain. This CDR3 comprises 14 residues. Trimming removed 5 bases from V and 1 base from J, with 11 bases in between. Germline V CDR1 and CDR2: SEHNR, FQNEAQ (reference sequence). The chain's CDR3 is CASSHFKGNTEAFF. The DNA of the CDR3 is TGTGCCAGCAGCCACTTTAAGGGGAACACTGAAGCTTTCTTT.

The chain joins TRBV5-1 to TRBJ1-2, with D unresolved. V lost 6 bases and J 7 bases, leaving 19 bases between the germline ends. Germline loops: CDR1 SGHRS, CDR2 YFSETQ. The CDR3 has 14 amino acids. CDR3 sequence: CASNLGEGFGGYTF. As DNA, the CDR3 is TGCGCCAGCAACCTTGGGGAGGGCTTCGGTGGCTACACCTTC.

V gene TRBV11-3 combines with J gene TRBJ2-1; 7 bases are shared with TRBD2. Germline V CDR1 and CDR2: SGHNT, YENEEA. Germline trimming cut 5 bases from V and 7 bases from J; bases unmatched to any gene: 11. The CDR3 loop spans 15 amino acids. This chain's CDR3 is CASSQFGGFGNEQFF. CDR3 bases: TGTGCCAGCAGCCAATTCGGGGGGTTCGGAAATGAGCAGTTCTTC.

CDR3 region: CASSLGWRGQPQHF. CDR3 bases: TGTGCCAGCAGCTTAGGGTGGAGGGGACAGCCCCAGCATTTT. The genes are TRBV7-9 and TRBJ1-5, with D possibly TRBD1 on 5 matching bases. The V end was cut by 1 base, the J end by 7 bases, with 11 bases between. CDR1 and CDR2 from the germline V gene are SEHNR and FQNEAQ (reference sequence). This CDR3 comprises 14 residues.

The chain is built from TRBV11-2 and TRBJ1-2, with D possibly TRBD1 on 5 matching bases. The CDR3 runs 12 residues. Trimming shortened V by 4 bases and J by 5 bases, and 8 bases separated the two germline ends. CDR1 is SGHAT and CDR2 is FQNNGV in the germline V gene. CDR3 bases: TGTGCCAGCAGCTCAGGGAGGTATGGCTACACCTTC. This codes for CASSSGRYGYTF.

V gene TRBV10-3 combines with J gene TRBJ2-4; perhaps TRBD2 as D (6 bases). The CDR3 loop spans 15 amino acids. Trimming removed 6 bases at V and 0 bases at J, with 12 bases between. Germline V gene sequence: CDR1 ENHRY, CDR2 SYGVKD. The CDR3 nucleotides are TGTGCCATCAGCGGGGACTCAACAGCCAAAAACATTCAGTACTTC. Encoded protein: CAISGDSTAKNIQYF.

The V and J genes are TRBV5-6 and TRBJ1-4; D not certain. CDR3 size: 15 residues. Per germline, CDR1 SGHDT and CDR2 YYEEEE. With 0 bases removed from V and 6 bases from J, the gap between germline ends came to 12 bases. The CDR3 bases are TGTGCCAGCAGCTTGGGCGGATCTGGAGATGAAAAACTGTTTTTT. Residues: CASSLGGSGDEKLFF.

J is TRBJ2-5 and V is TRBV30; the D gene could be TRBD1 or TRBD2 (6 bases each). CDR3 length: 15 amino acids. Germline V gives CDR1 GTSNPN, CDR2 SVGIG (reference sequence). V was trimmed by 1 base and J by 5 bases, leaving 17 bases between them. The CDR3 loop reads CAWSAKTGTGETQYF. The CDR3 DNA sequence: TGTGCCTGGAGTGCCAAAACAGGGACTGGGGAGACCCAGTACTTC. The full variable domain, in which reference TRBV30 and TRBJ2-5 provide the parts outside the CDR3, is SQTIHQWPATLVQPVGSPLSLECTVEGTSNPNLYWYRQAAGRGLQLLFYSVGIGQISSEVPQNLSASRPQDRQFILSSKKLLLSDSGFYLCAWSAKTGTGETQYFGPGTRLLVL.

The chain recombines TRBV6-1 with TRBJ2-2; 11 bases are a match to TRBD2. The CDR3 spans 17 residues. V lost 4 bases, J lost 2 bases, and 6 bases stayed unmatched. In germline, CDR1 is MNHNS, CDR2 SASEGT. The CDR3 protein is CASSVTSGSFNTGELFF. CDR3 DNA: TGTGCCAGCAGTGTCACTAGCGGGAGCTTCAACACCGGGGAGCTGTTTTTT.

This chain links TRBV28 with TRBJ1-1; maybe TRBD1 (5 bases). Germline V CDR1 and CDR2: MDHEN, SYDVKM. V was shortened by 6 bases and J by 0 bases, with 14 bases between the two germline ends. The CDR3 has 15 amino acids. The CDR3 spells CASSPRGTVNTEAFF. The CDR3 nucleotides are TGTGCCAGCAGCCCCCGGGGGACGGTGAACACTGAAGCTTTCTTT.

The rearrangement links TRBV30 to TRBJ1-1; no reliable D call. Germline values: CDR1 GTSNPN, CDR2 SVGIG (reference sequence). The CDR3 totals 14 residues. V was clipped by 8 bases and J by 5 bases, with 21 bases between them. As DNA, the CDR3 is TGTGCCGGGTATTCGAGAGGGAGGTATACTGAAGCTTTCTTT. Translated, it gives CAGYSRGRYTEAFF.

This chain connects TRBV5-1 to TRBJ2-1; TRBD2 matches 7 bases. With V trimmed by 6 bases and J by 6 bases, 9 bases remained unmatched. The CDR3 is 14 amino acids. Germline V gene lookup returns CDR1 SGHRS and CDR2 YFSETQ. The CDR3 reads CASKRAGESNEQFF. CDR3 bases: TGCGCCAGCAAGAGGGCGGGAGAATCCAATGAGCAGTTCTTC.

The rearrangement uses TRBV7-9 and TRBJ2-7; 7 bases fit TRBD2. The CDR3 spans 14 residues. Trimming cost V 3 bases and J 4 bases; bases outside gene matches: 6. Looked up from germline, CDR1 is SEHNR and CDR2 is FQNEAQ (reference sequence). As DNA, the CDR3 is TGTGCCAGCAGCTTGGTGGAACTAGCGTACGAGCAGTACTTC. This sequence encodes CASSLVELAYEQYF.

This chain links TRBV27 with TRBJ1-1, with 10 nucleotides matching TRBD1. V was pared by 5 bases and J by 3 bases, with 6 bases of the junction left unmatched. The CDR3 loop spans 15 amino acids. Germline CDR1 and CDR2: MNHEY and SMNVEV (reference sequence). Here the CDR3 DNA reads TGTGCCAGCAGTACCCGGGACAGGGGATACACTGAAGCTTTCTTT. Residues: CASSTRDRGYTEAFF.

This clone has a single count. CDR3 sequence (DNA): TGTGCCAGCAGCCCACTACAGGGCTCCCTGGGCTACACCTTC. Amino acids: CASSPLQGSLGYTF. The chain couples TRBV7-2 to TRBJ1-2; D is perhaps TRBD1 (6 bases). This CDR3 is 14 amino acids long. Trimming stripped 5 bases from V and 8 bases from J, with 18 bases between. From germline, CDR1 is SGHTA and CDR2 FQGNSA.

V is TRBV7-2 and J is TRBJ2-7, with a weak D call TRBD1 (6 bases). CDR1 and CDR2 from the germline V gene are SGHTA and FQGNSA. The V gene lost 3 bases and the J gene lost 1 base, with 19 bases spanning the gap. The CDR3 spans 17 residues. Written as DNA, the CDR3 is TGTGCCAGCAGCTTTTTTGCAGGGGCTCAAGTATCCTACGAGCAGTACTTC. This gives the protein CASSFFAGAQVSYEQYF.

This clone has more than one count but fewer than ten. The chain carries TRBV5-1 and TRBJ1-3; D call uncertain. V lost 1 base to trimming and J lost 0 bases, with 11 bases between them. This CDR3 contains 16 residues. CDR1 is SGHRS and CDR2 is YFSETQ in the germline V gene. The CDR3 coding sequence is TGCGCCAGCAGCTTGACGGACGGTTACTCTGGAAACACCATATATTTT. Encoded protein: CASSLTDGYSGNTIYF.

This clone was seen only once. The gene calls are TRBV18 and TRBJ1-4; D remains unclear. V was cut by 6 bases and J by 0 bases, with 8 bases left in between. The germline V gene has CDR1 KGHSH and CDR2 LQKENI. CDR3 length equals 14 residues. CDR3 bases: TGTGCCAGCTCCCGAGTAACAACTAATGAAAAACTGTTTTTT. Amino acid sequence: CASSRVTTNEKLFF.

The gene calls are TRBV11-2 and TRBJ1-2; tentatively, D is TRBD1 (5 bases). V shed 5 bases and J shed 7 bases, with 23 bases lying between them. The CDR3 extends over 16 amino acids. Germline CDR1 SGHAT, CDR2 FQNNGV. The CDR3, as DNA: TGTGCCAGCAGCCCCTTACATTCGTTAGGGGCCCGTGGCTACACCTTC. Translated: CASSPLHSLGARGYTF.

The V and J genes are TRBV11-2 and TRBJ1-1; D possibly corresponds to TRBD1 (6 bases). The CDR3 covers 17 residues. V was clipped by 4 bases and J by 6 bases, with 24 bases between them. Germline CDR1 reads SGHAT; CDR2 reads FQNNGV. CDR3 DNA: TGTGCCAGCAGCTCCGCCGGGGGCCACTTCCCCAACGCTGAAGCTTTCTTT. Amino acid sequence: CASSSAGGHFPNAEAFF.

In its sample, this clone was seen once. The V gene is TRBV7-2, the J gene TRBJ1-5, with TRBD1 identical over 9 bases. V trimming: 5 bases; J trimming: 3 bases; junction bases outside the gene matches: 11. This CDR3 is 17 amino acids long. Germline V CDR1 and CDR2: SGHTA, FQGNSA. DNA of the CDR3: TGTGCCAGCAGCCCCCCGTCCGGGACAGGGAACAATCAGCCCCAGCATTTT. This encodes CASSPPSGTGNNQPQHF.

The V and J genes are TRBV5-1 and TRBJ2-5; D ambiguous. The CDR3 is 13 residues long. V gave up 0 bases and J gave up 1 base, with 4 bases separating them. The germline CDR1 and CDR2 sequences are SGHRS and YFSETQ. CDR3 amino acids: CASSLGLQETQYF. Written as DNA, the CDR3 is TGCGCCAGCAGCTTGGGTCTCCAAGAGACCCAGTACTTC.

The V gene is TRBV7-9, the J gene TRBJ2-5, with 7 positions matching TRBD2. Germline V CDR1 and CDR2: SEHNR, FQNEAQ (reference sequence). CDR3 length: 14 amino acids. J gave up 1 base and V 3 bases, and 2 bases lay outside the gene matches. DNA of the CDR3: TGTGCCAGCAGCTTCGGGGAGGGCCAAGAGACCCAGTACTTC. Translated, it gives CASSFGEGQETQYF.

The chain employs TRBV2 and TRBJ1-6; TRBD1 is a possible D gene (5 bases). Germline-derived CDR1 and CDR2 are SNHLY and FYNNEI. CDR3 length: 14 amino acids. V was pared by 6 bases and J by 11 bases, with 17 bases between. The CDR3 DNA sequence: TGTGCCAGCAGAGGGAATCTGGGGGGGGCACCCCTCCACTTT. This codes for CASRGNLGGAPLHF.